This T cell receptor beta chain was found in a study of a mutant IDH1 vaccine in newly diagnosed glioma. Across the study: Sex distribution of treated patients was approximately 60% male and around 38% female; mean age was around 40 years.

Notes on this clone: The antigen remains unidentified.

Study conclusions and caveats: Top peripheral T cell clonotype shifts appeared unrelated to pseudoprogression. Altogether, 80% to 95% of patients exhibited vaccine-induced immune responses.

The CDR3 loop spans 15 amino acids. The V and J ends lost 3 bases and 6 bases respectively, with 16 bases between them. Germline-derived CDR1 and CDR2 are KGHSH and LQKENI. Method: immunoSEQ multiplex PCR; TCRdb's copy keeps in-frame clones and lacks some. The sample holds 60,000 to 85,000 clones; 79% are singletons and the top ten take more than 6.5%. Specified time point: baseline, week 1 (first vaccination visit). Treatment given: pre-vaccination baseline after standard-of-care therapy. Donors' newly diagnosed IDH1-mutant WHO grade 3 or 4 astrocytomas lacked nuclear ATRX. The source material was PBMCs, sampled from a glioma patient treated with radiotherapy, temozolomide or both. This TCR was recovered from a man over 45 with glioma. The chain joins TRBV18 to TRBJ2-3, with D perhaps assigned TRBD1 or TRBD2 (5 bases each). Here the CDR3 reads CASSPSPGATDTQYF. Written as DNA, the CDR3 is TGTGCCAGCTCACCCTCTCCCGGGGCCACGGATACGCAGTATTTT.